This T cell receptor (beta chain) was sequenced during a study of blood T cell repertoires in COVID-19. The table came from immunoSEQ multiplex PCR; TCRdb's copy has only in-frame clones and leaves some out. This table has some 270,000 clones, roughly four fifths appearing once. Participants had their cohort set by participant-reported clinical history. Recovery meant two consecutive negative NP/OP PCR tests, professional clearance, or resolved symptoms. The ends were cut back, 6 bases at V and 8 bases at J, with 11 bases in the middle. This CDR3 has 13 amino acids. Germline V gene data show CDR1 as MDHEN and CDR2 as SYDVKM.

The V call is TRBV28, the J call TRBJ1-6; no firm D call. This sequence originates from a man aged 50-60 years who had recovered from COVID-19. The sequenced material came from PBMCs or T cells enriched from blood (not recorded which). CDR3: CASRRGNDSPLHF. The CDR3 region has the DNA TGTGCCAGCAGACGAGGAAATGATTCACCCCTCCACTTT.